This T cell receptor beta chain was obtained from a study of T cell changes during pregnancy in multiple sclerosis. V was trimmed by 3 bases and J by 3 bases, leaving 12 bases between them. Germline V gene lookup returns CDR1 SGHVS and CDR2 FNYEAQ. The CDR3 spans 14 residues. TCRdb's copy holds only in-frame clones and misses some; the assay was immunoSEQ multiplex PCR. The sample records roughly 100,000 clones, 85% to 95% being singletons. The source of this sequence is a female donor with multiple sclerosis, enrolled in a pregnancy study. This chain connects TRBV7-6 to TRBJ2-7; a weak D match, TRBD2 (6 bases). This specimen was peripheral blood, taken after pregnancy. The CDR3 DNA sequence: TGTGCCAGCAGCTTGGCGGGACGGGGCTACGAGCAGTACTTC. Protein: CASSLAGRGYEQYF.